This TCR beta chain is from a study of cytomegalovirus exposure and HLA in healthy donors. There are 17 residues in the CDR3. Unrecorded immune exposure was likely among donors, who were nominally healthy when sampled. General observations from the study: In an earlier analysis, productive rearrangement rates for most beta V segments clustered near 87% or 30%. A later analysis reportedly found that, within productive TCRs, an Asian-associated ancestry cluster had fewer N-insertions than the mean observed across the roughly 690 donors.

PCR amplification relied on 60 Vbeta primers (plus 13 Jbeta primers). The method was immunoSEQ multiplex PCR; TCRdb's version includes in-frame clones alone and lacks a portion of them. The data show over 150,000 clones, 65% to 80% seen once. Comment on this clone: Its antigen is undetermined.

The chain carries TRBV21-1 and TRBJ2-7; the table's D gene call, TRBD1, was not cross checked with the DNA. TRBV21-1 is listed as a pseudogene. Sequenced sample: PBMCs. The receptor's source is a woman aged 40 to 50 in good health and CMV-seronegative. CDR3 amino acids: CASSKVYRRRGRYEQYF. CDR3 DNA sequence: TGTGCCAGCAGCAAAGTGTATCGTAGGAGGGGGCGGTACGAGCAGTACTTC.